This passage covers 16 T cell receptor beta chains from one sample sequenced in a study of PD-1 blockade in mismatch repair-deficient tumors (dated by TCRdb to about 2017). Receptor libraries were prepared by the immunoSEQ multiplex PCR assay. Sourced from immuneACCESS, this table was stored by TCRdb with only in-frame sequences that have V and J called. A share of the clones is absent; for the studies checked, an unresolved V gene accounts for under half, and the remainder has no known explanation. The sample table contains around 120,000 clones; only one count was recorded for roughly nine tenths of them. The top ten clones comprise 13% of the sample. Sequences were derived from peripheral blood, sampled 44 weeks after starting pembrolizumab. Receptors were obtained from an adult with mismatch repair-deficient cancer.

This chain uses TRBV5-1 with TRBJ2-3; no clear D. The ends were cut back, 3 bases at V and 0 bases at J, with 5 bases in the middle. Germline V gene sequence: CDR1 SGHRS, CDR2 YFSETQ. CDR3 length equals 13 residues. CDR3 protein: CASSSSSTDTQYF. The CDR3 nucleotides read TGCGCCAGCAGCTCTAGTAGCACAGATACGCAGTATTTT.

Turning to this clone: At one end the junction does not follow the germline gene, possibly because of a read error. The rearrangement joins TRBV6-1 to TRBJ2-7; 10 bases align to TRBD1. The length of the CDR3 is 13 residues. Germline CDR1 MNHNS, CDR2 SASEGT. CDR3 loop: CIATGTGVYEQYF. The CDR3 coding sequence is TGCATAGCCACCGGGACAGGGGTGTACGAGCAGTACTTC.

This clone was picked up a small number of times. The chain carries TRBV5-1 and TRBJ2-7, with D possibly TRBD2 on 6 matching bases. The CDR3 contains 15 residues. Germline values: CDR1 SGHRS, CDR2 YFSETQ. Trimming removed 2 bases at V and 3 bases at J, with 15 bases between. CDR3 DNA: TGCGCCAGCAGCTTCGGGACGGGAGCGGGCTACGAGCAGTACTTC. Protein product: CASSFGTGAGYEQYF.

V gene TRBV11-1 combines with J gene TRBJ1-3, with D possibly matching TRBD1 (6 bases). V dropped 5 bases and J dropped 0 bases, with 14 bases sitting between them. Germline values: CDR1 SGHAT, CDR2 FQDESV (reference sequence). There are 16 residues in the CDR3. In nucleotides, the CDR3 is TGTGCCAGCAGCCCTGGACAGCTTAGCTCTGGAAACACCATATATTTT. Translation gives CASSPGQLSSGNTIYF.

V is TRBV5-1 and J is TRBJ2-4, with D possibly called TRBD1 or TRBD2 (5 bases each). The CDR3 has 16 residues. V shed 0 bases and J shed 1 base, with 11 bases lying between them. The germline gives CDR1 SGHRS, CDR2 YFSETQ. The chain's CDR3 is CASSLVAGSAKNIQYF. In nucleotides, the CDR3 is TGCGCCAGCAGCTTGGTTGCAGGGAGCGCCAAAAACATTCAGTACTTC.

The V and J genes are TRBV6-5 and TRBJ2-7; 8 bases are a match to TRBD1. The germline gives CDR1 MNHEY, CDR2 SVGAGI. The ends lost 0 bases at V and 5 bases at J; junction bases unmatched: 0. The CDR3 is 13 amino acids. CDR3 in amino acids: CASSYSDRDEQYF. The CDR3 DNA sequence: TGTGCCAGCAGTTACTCGGACAGGGACGAGCAGTACTTC.

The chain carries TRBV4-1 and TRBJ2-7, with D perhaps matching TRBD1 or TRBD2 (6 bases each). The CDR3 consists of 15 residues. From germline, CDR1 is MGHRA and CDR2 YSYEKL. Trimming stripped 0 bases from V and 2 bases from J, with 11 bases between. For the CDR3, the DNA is TGCGCCAGCAGCCAAGAGGGGGGCAGGGCCTACGAGCAGTACTTC. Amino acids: CASSQEGGRAYEQYF.

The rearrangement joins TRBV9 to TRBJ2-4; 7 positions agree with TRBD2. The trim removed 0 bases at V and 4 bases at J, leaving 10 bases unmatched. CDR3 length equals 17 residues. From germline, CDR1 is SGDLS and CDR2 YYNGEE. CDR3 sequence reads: CASSVEDAGVWKNIQYF. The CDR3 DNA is TGTGCCAGCAGCGTAGAAGACGCGGGAGTCTGGAAAAACATTCAGTACTTC. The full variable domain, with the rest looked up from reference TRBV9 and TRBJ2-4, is DSGVTQTPKHLITATGQRVTLRCSPRSGDLSVYWYQQSLDQGLQFLIQYYNGEERAKGNILERFSAQQFPDLHSELNLSSLELGDSALYFCASSVEDAGVWKNIQYFGAGTRLSVL.

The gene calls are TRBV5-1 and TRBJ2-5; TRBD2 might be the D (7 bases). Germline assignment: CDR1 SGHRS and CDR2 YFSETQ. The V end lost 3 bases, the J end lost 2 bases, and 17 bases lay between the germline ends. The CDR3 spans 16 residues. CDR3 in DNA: TGCGCCAGCAGCTCCCAACAGGGAGGGAAACAAGAGACCCAGTACTTC. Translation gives CASSSQQGGKQETQYF.

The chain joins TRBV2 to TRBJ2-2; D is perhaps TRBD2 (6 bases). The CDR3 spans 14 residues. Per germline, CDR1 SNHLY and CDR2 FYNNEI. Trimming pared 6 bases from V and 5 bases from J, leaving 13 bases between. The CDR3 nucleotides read TGTGCCAGCAGCTCGGAGGGCGCGACCGGGGAGCTGTTTTTT. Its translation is CASSSEGATGELFF.

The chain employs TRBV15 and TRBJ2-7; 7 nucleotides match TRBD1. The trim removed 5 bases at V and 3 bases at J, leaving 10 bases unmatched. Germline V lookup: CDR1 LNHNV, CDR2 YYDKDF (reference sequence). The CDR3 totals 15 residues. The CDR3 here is CATSGFTGVGYEQYF. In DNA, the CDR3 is TGTGCCACCAGCGGGTTTACAGGGGTTGGCTACGAGCAGTACTTC.

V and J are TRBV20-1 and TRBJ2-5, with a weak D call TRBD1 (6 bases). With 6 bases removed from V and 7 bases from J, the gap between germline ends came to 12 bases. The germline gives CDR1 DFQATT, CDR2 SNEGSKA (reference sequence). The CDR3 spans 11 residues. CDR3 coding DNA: TGCAGTGCACTAGGGGGTCCGACCCAGTACTTC. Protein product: CSALGGPTQYF.

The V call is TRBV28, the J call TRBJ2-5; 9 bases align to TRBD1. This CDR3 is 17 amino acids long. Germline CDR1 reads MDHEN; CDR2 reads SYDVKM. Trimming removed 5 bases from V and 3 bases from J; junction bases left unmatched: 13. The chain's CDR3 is CASSPVSRDRAEETQYF. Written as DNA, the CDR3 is TGTGCCAGCAGTCCTGTGTCCCGGGACAGGGCTGAAGAGACCCAGTACTTC.

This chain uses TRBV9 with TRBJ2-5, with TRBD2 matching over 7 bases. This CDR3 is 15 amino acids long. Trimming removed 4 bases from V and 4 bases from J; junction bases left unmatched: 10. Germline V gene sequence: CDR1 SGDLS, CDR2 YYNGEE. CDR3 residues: CASSLPGGNPETQYF. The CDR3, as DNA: TGTGCCAGCAGCCTACCGGGGGGAAACCCAGAGACCCAGTACTTC.

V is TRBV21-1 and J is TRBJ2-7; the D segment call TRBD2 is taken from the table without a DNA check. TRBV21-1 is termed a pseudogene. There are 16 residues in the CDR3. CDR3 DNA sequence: TGTGCCAGCAGCAACCTGGAGAGATGCCAATCCTACGAGCAGTACTTC. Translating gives CASSNLERCQSYEQYF.

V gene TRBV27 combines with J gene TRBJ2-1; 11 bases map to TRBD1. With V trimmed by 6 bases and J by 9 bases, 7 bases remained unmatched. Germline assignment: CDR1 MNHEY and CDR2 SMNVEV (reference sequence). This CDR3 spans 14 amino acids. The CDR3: CASSGTGGPFEQFF. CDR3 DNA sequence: TGTGCCAGCAGCGGGACAGGGGGGCCTTTTGAGCAGTTCTTC.